This TCR beta chain was profiled in a study of early T cells in non-severe SARS-CoV-2 infection. Whole-study results and caveats: Matching results from VDJdb favored anti-spike CD8 responses, leaving private and CD4 specificities undetected.

Individual cDNA molecules were tagged with unique molecular identifiers, the study reported. TCRdb reprocessed the 5' RACE reads with MiXCR, giving one entry per CDR3 protein. This table holds 20,000 to 25,000 distinct CDR3 sequences, roughly 5.3% found once. Germline values: CDR1 KGHDR, CDR2 SFDVKD. J lost 4 bases, V lost 3 bases, and 10 bases had no gene match. This CDR3 has 16 residues. As regards this clonotype: As yet, its antigen is unknown.

This receptor was identified in an adult who was a healthcare worker with PCR-confirmed SARS-CoV-2 infection or an uninfected control (not recorded which). Sample: whole blood. The genes are TRBV24-1 and TRBJ2-7, with 8 bases that match TRBD1. The CDR3 here is CATSDSRQGPGYEQYF. The CDR3 DNA sequence: TGTGCCACCAGTGATAGCCGACAGGGGCCTGGATACGAGCAGTACTTC.